Given below is one T cell receptor (beta chain) in context. This record belongs to a study of blood T cell repertoires in COVID-19. Across the whole study: Samples taken during acute and convalescent COVID-19 were collected in the United States, Italy and Spain.

The method was immunoSEQ multiplex PCR; TCRdb's version includes in-frame clones alone and lacks a portion of them. Of some 230,000 clones in the sample, 80% to 85% were seen once. The germline V gene has CDR1 MNHEY and CDR2 SMNVEV (reference sequence). With 5 bases clipped from V and 4 bases from J, the junction kept 8 bases outside the gene matches. This CDR3 is 15 amino acids long. Sample: peripheral blood. The clonotype was recovered from an elderly woman with COVID-19, enrolled during active disease. The chain joins TRBV27 to TRBJ1-5, with 7 nucleotides matching TRBD1. The CDR3 spells CASSPDRDRNQPQHF. CDR3 in DNA: TGTGCCAGCAGTCCTGACAGGGACCGAAATCAGCCCCAGCATTTT.